This T cell receptor beta chain was obtained from a study of blood T cells in healthy people across ages. Combining a sample-barcoded 5' primer with a J-beta primer mix, a second PCR ran for roughly 6 to 11 cycles. One entry per CDR3 protein results from TCRdb running MiXCR on the 5' RACE reads. Among roughly 700,000 distinct CDR3 sequences listed, around 45% were seen once. Germline V gives CDR1 MNHEY, CDR2 SMNVEV (reference sequence). There are 18 residues in the CDR3. The V end was cut by 0 bases, the J end by 1 base, with 19 bases between. It was ten milliliters of peripheral blood that were drawn from each donor.

Sequencing used blood. This sequence was found in a woman aged 55-70 years in good health. This chain uses TRBV27 with TRBJ2-7; possible D gene TRBD2, 6 bases. The CDR3 DNA reads TGTGCCAGCAGTTTATCTACTAGTGGGCGGGGTCGATCCTACGAGCAGTACTTC. Its protein product is CASSLSTSGRGRSYEQYF.